Listed below are T cell receptor beta chains from one sample, sequenced in a study of graft-versus-host responses after intestinal transplantation. Profiling relied on immunoSEQ multiplex PCR, and the TCRdb table lists in-frame clones only, not all of them. The table includes about 90,000 clones, 94% detected once. Antigens of these TCRs are unknown. The starting material was unstimulated CD4+ T cells sorted from spleen or lymph node cells, obtained before transplant. Receptor source: a human donor who was the organ donor for an intestinal transplant. CDR3s include the opening cysteine and the closing phenylalanine or tryptophan. The D gene is left open where the match is weak. Some rows have no size entry. The others give once, few or many, or a class for an expanded clone.

j_call: TRBJ1-1
clone_size: .
d_call: .
v_call: TRBV6-1
cdr3_nt: TGTGCCAGCAGGGTTATTGGGACTGGCACTGAAGCTTTCTTT
cdr3_aa: CASRVIGTGTEAFF

j_call: TRBJ1-4
clone_size: .
d_call: .
v_call: TRBV29-1
cdr3_nt: TGCAGCGCCGGGCCGGGACTTGAAAAACTGTTTTTT
cdr3_aa: CSAGPGLEKLFF

j_call: TRBJ2-1
clone_size: .
d_call: .
v_call: TRBV19
cdr3_nt: TGTGCCAGTAGTATGGATGGGGCTGTAGGCTACAATGAGCAGTTCTTC
cdr3_aa: CASSMDGAVGYNEQFF

j_call: TRBJ2-2
clone_size: .
d_call: TRBD2
v_call: TRBV25-1
cdr3_nt: TGTGCCAGCAGTGAGGGGCTAAGCGGGGGATCCGGGGAGCTGTTTTTT
cdr3_aa: CASSEGLSGGSGELFF

j_call: TRBJ1-2
clone_size: .
d_call: TRBD1
v_call: TRBV28
cdr3_nt: TGTGCCAGCAGTTCCACAGGGGGCGTCGATGGCTACACCTTC
cdr3_aa: CASSSTGGVDGYTF

j_call: TRBJ2-7
clone_size: once
d_call: TRBD2
v_call: TRBV7-9
cdr3_nt: TGTGCCAGCAGCTTAGTTGTAACTAGCGGGGGGTACGAGCAGTACTTC
cdr3_aa: CASSLVVTSGGYEQYF

j_call: TRBJ1-2
clone_size: .
d_call: .
v_call: TRBV29-1
cdr3_nt: TGCAGCGTTGAACGTGGAATGGGGGGGGCCTATGGCTACACCTTC
cdr3_aa: CSVERGMGGAYGYTF

j_call: TRBJ1-5
clone_size: .
d_call: .
v_call: TRBV6-6
cdr3_nt: TGTGGGACGGGGCGAGTGGGCAATCAGCCCCAGCATTTT
cdr3_aa: CGTGRVGNQPQHF

j_call: TRBJ1-2
clone_size: .
d_call: TRBD1
v_call: TRBV28
cdr3_nt: TGTGCCAGCAGTTCCTACAGGGGGAGGGTTGGTTACACCTTC
cdr3_aa: CASSSYRGRVGYTF

j_call: TRBJ1-4
clone_size: .
d_call: TRBD1
v_call: TRBV2
cdr3_nt: TGTGCCAGCAACCGGGACAGTGGTGAAAAACTGTTTTTT
cdr3_aa: CASNRDSGEKLFF

j_call: TRBJ1-4
clone_size: .
d_call: .
v_call: TRBV2
cdr3_nt: TGTGCCAGCAGGAAGGACGGAGCTAATGAAAAACTGTTTTTT
cdr3_aa: CASRKDGANEKLFF

j_call: TRBJ1-1
clone_size: .
d_call: .
v_call: TRBV6-5
cdr3_nt: TGTGCCAGCAGTTCCATCGGGTTGGCTGAAGCTTTCTTT
cdr3_aa: CASSSIGLAEAFF

j_call: TRBJ1-3
clone_size: .
d_call: .
v_call: TRBV10-3
cdr3_nt: TGTGCCATCGCCAGGGGTCAAGGAAACACCATATATTTT
cdr3_aa: CAIARGQGNTIYF

j_call: TRBJ1-3
clone_size: .
d_call: .
v_call: TRBV18
cdr3_nt: TGTGCCAGCTCACGATCTTCAGGGAACTCTGGAAACACCATATATTTT
cdr3_aa: CASSRSSGNSGNTIYF

j_call: TRBJ2-7
clone_size: .
d_call: .
v_call: TRBV28
cdr3_nt: TGTGCCAGCAGCGGGTCGGGGGAGCAGCACTTC
cdr3_aa: CASSGSGEQHF

j_call: TRBJ2-5
clone_size: once
d_call: .
v_call: TRBV4-3
cdr3_nt: TGCGCCAGCGGTCCCGTGGCGGGCGGGGAGACCCAGTACTTC
cdr3_aa: CASGPVAGGETQYF

j_call: TRBJ1-1
clone_size: once
d_call: TRBD1
v_call: TRBV30
cdr3_nt: TGTGCCTGGAGGGGGACAGGGGGCCCCGAATTCACTGAAGCTTTCTTT
cdr3_aa: CAWRGTGGPEFTEAFF

j_call: TRBJ2-1
clone_size: .
d_call: .
v_call: TRBV5-5
cdr3_nt: TGTGCCAGCAGCGATAACAGGGCTCTTGGGGTCTACAATGAGCAGTTCTTC
cdr3_aa: CASSDNRALGVYNEQFF

j_call: TRBJ2-3
clone_size: .
d_call: .
v_call: TRBV29-1
cdr3_nt: TGCAGCACGGAAGGGACAGATACGCAGTATTTT
cdr3_aa: CSTEGTDTQYF

j_call: TRBJ2-7
clone_size: .
d_call: .
v_call: TRBV5-1
cdr3_nt: TGCGCCAGCAGCCCACAGGGTACCGAGCAGTACTTC
cdr3_aa: CASSPQGTEQYF

j_call: TRBJ2-5
clone_size: .
d_call: .
v_call: TRBV11-3
cdr3_nt: TGTGCCGGCAGCTTAGACCAGGGGAGAGAGACCCAGTACTTC
cdr3_aa: CAGSLDQGRETQYF

j_call: TRBJ1-6
clone_size: .
d_call: .
v_call: TRBV28
cdr3_nt: TGTGCCAGCATTAAGGGGATTAATTCACCCCTCCACTTT
cdr3_aa: CASIKGINSPLHF

j_call: TRBJ2-3
clone_size: .
d_call: TRBD1
v_call: TRBV11-2
cdr3_nt: TGTGCCAGCAAAACAGGGGGAGATACGCAGTATTTT
cdr3_aa: CASKTGGDTQYF

j_call: TRBJ2-7
clone_size: .
d_call: TRBD2
v_call: TRBV5-4
cdr3_nt: TGTGCCAGCAGTTCCGGGACTAGCTACGAGCAGTACTTC
cdr3_aa: CASSSGTSYEQYF

j_call: TRBJ2-7
clone_size: .
d_call: TRBD2
v_call: TRBV6-5
cdr3_nt: TGTGCCAGCAGCCGCGGGGGGCCCTACGAGCAGTACTTC
cdr3_aa: CASSRGGPYEQYF

j_call: TRBJ2-5
clone_size: .
d_call: TRBD2
v_call: TRBV10-3
cdr3_nt: TGTGCCATCAGTGAGTCTAGGGTTTCTAGCGGGGTGGAGACCCAGTACTTC
cdr3_aa: CAISESRVSSGVETQYF

j_call: TRBJ1-6
clone_size: .
d_call: .
v_call: TRBV6-1
cdr3_nt: TGTGCCAGCAGGGAAACAGGGTTAACTTCACCCCTCCACTTT
cdr3_aa: CASRETGLTSPLHF

j_call: TRBJ1-1
clone_size: once
d_call: .
v_call: TRBV5-1
cdr3_nt: TGCGCCAGCAGCCGGGATCTGAACACTGAAGCTTTCTTT
cdr3_aa: CASSRDLNTEAFF

j_call: TRBJ1-6
clone_size: .
d_call: .
v_call: TRBV28
cdr3_nt: TGTGCCAGCAGCAATATAAAACAGGGTTTTAATTTACCCCTCCACTTT
cdr3_aa: CASSNIKQGFNLPLHF

j_call: TRBJ2-7
clone_size: .
d_call: TRBD1
v_call: TRBV6-1
cdr3_nt: TGTGCCAGCAGCGCGGGACAGGGAAAGGCCTACGAGCAGTACTTC
cdr3_aa: CASSAGQGKAYEQYF

j_call: TRBJ2-1
clone_size: .
d_call: .
v_call: TRBV5-5
cdr3_nt: TGTGCCAGCAGGCCGAGCCTATACGCGGGTGAGCAGTTCTTC
cdr3_aa: CASRPSLYAGEQFF

j_call: TRBJ1-1
clone_size: .
d_call: .
v_call: TRBV11-1
cdr3_nt: TGTGCCAGCAGCTTAGTTGGAGGGGTGAACACTGAAGCTTTCTTT
cdr3_aa: CASSLVGGVNTEAFF

j_call: TRBJ1-2
clone_size: .
d_call: .
v_call: TRBV6-5
cdr3_nt: TGTGCCAGCAGTTCCGGGAGCACTCTGTATGGCTACACCTTC
cdr3_aa: CASSSGSTLYGYTF

j_call: TRBJ1-3
clone_size: .
d_call: TRBD1
v_call: TRBV5-1
cdr3_nt: TGCGCCAGCAGCCCCGGGACAGGGGCTGGTTCTGGAAACACCATATATTTT
cdr3_aa: CASSPGTGAGSGNTIYF

j_call: TRBJ1-2
clone_size: .
d_call: .
v_call: TRBV7-9
cdr3_nt: TGTGCCAGCAGCTTAGGTTCAGGAGGGAGCGGGCACCTTAGCTATGGCTACACCTTC
cdr3_aa: CASSLGSGGSGHLSYGYTF

j_call: TRBJ1-2
clone_size: .
d_call: TRBD1
v_call: TRBV5-6
cdr3_nt: TGTGCCAGCAGCCAATTCGGACAGGGGTGGGGCTACACCTTC
cdr3_aa: CASSQFGQGWGYTF

j_call: TRBJ2-7
clone_size: .
d_call: TRBD1
v_call: TRBV6-5
cdr3_nt: TGTGCCAGCAGCCCGGGACAGGGCAAGGACGAGCAGTACTTC
cdr3_aa: CASSPGQGKDEQYF

j_call: TRBJ2-4
clone_size: .
d_call: .
v_call: TRBV7-2
cdr3_nt: TGTGCCAGCAGCCCCCCTGAAGCCAAAAACATTCAGTACTTC
cdr3_aa: CASSPPEAKNIQYF

j_call: TRBJ1-5
clone_size: .
d_call: TRBD1
v_call: TRBV23-1
cdr3_nt: TGCGCCAGCAGTCAATCCCTAGCGTCCGGGACAGGGGGAAAATATAGCAATCAGCCCCAGCATTTT
cdr3_aa: CASSQSLASGTGGKYSNQPQHF

j_call: TRBJ1-1
clone_size: .
d_call: .
v_call: TRBV11-2
cdr3_nt: TGTGCCAGCAGTCTCTCCAGCAGTCAAGCTTTCTTT
cdr3_aa: CASSLSSSQAFF

j_call: TRBJ2-3
clone_size: .
d_call: .
v_call: TRBV5-1
cdr3_nt: TGCGCCAGCAGACCTCAGGGTTTAGGGACAGATACGCAGTATTTT
cdr3_aa: CASRPQGLGTDTQYF

j_call: TRBJ2-3
clone_size: .
d_call: .
v_call: TRBV7-3
cdr3_nt: TGTGCCAGCAGCTCAGAGAGGACTGGCACAGATACGCAGTATTTT
cdr3_aa: CASSSERTGTDTQYF

j_call: TRBJ2-2
clone_size: .
d_call: TRBD1
v_call: TRBV9
cdr3_nt: TGTGCCAGCAGCCTTTCACCGACAGGGAGAGGGGGAACCGGGGAGCTGTTTTTT
cdr3_aa: CASSLSPTGRGGTGELFF

j_call: TRBJ1-6
clone_size: .
d_call: .
v_call: TRBV28
cdr3_nt: TGTGCCAGCACGATGGGGACAAGTAGTTTAAGCTCCTATAATTCACCCCTCCACTTT
cdr3_aa: CASTMGTSSLSSYNSPLHF

j_call: TRBJ2-7
clone_size: .
d_call: TRBD1
v_call: TRBV28
cdr3_nt: TGTGCCAGCAGAAAAGGGACAGGGGGCTGGTACGAGCAGTACTTC
cdr3_aa: CASRKGTGGWYEQYF

j_call: TRBJ1-3
clone_size: .
d_call: .
v_call: TRBV28
cdr3_nt: TGTGCCAGCAGTTTCCCCGGGAGCTCTGGAAACACCATATATTTT
cdr3_aa: CASSFPGSSGNTIYF

j_call: TRBJ2-1
clone_size: .
d_call: .
v_call: TRBV5-1
cdr3_nt: TGCGCCAGCAGCTTGCAGGGTCCGGTAGCTCCGGATGAGCAGTTCTTC
cdr3_aa: CASSLQGPVAPDEQFF

j_call: TRBJ1-4
clone_size: .
d_call: TRBD1
v_call: TRBV18
cdr3_nt: TGTGCCAGCTCACCACTCCCAGGGGGGACTAATGAAAAACTGTTTTTT
cdr3_aa: CASSPLPGGTNEKLFF

j_call: TRBJ2-7
clone_size: .
d_call: TRBD1
v_call: TRBV28
cdr3_nt: TGTGCCAGCACGGGGGCCCGGGACAGGGGAAACGAGCAGTACTTC
cdr3_aa: CASTGARDRGNEQYF

j_call: TRBJ1-1
clone_size: .
d_call: .
v_call: TRBV9
cdr3_nt: TGTGCCAGCAGCGGGGGGCTGACGTGGGAGAGAGCTTTCTTT
cdr3_aa: CASSGGLTWERAFF

j_call: TRBJ2-5
clone_size: few
d_call: .
v_call: TRBV21-1
cdr3_nt: TGTGCCAGCAGCAAAGGAGACAGGGGGAGGGAGACCCAGTACTTC
cdr3_aa: CASSKGDRGRETQYF

j_call: TRBJ2-1
clone_size: once
d_call: TRBD1
v_call: TRBV19
cdr3_nt: TGTGCCAGTAGTATTATAATAGGACAGGGATCGAATGAGCAGTTCTTC
cdr3_aa: CASSIIIGQGSNEQFF

j_call: TRBJ1-2
clone_size: .
d_call: .
v_call: TRBV6-5
cdr3_nt: TGTGCCAGCAGTGGTTCATTAGGGATCCATGGCTACACCTTC
cdr3_aa: CASSGSLGIHGYTF

j_call: TRBJ1-1
clone_size: once
d_call: TRBD1
v_call: TRBV28
cdr3_nt: TGTGCCAGCAGTCCATCTCCGGGACAGCGGCCCGAAGCTTTCTTT
cdr3_aa: CASSPSPGQRPEAFF